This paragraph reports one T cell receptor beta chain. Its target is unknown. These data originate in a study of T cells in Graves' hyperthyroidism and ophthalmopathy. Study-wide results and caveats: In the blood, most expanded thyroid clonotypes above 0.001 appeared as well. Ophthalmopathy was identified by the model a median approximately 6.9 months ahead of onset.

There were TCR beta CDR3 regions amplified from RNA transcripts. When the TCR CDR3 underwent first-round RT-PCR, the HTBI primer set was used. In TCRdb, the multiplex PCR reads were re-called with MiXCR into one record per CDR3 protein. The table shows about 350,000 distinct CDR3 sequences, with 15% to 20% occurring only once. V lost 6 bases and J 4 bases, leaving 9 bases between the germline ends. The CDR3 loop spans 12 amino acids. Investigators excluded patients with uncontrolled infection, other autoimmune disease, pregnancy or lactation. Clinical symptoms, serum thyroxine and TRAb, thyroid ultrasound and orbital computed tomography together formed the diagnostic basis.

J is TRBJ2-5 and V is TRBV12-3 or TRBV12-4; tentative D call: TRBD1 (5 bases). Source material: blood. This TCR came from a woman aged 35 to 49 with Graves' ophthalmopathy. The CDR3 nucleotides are TGTGCCAGCAGGCAAAGGGGAGAGACCCAGTACTTC. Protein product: CASRQRGETQYF.